This T cell receptor (beta chain) was sequenced in a study of Ad26.COV2.S vaccination and SARS-CoV-2 variants. Whole-study results and caveats: Spike-specific TCR breadth was greater after Ad26.COV2.S than placebo.

The germline gives CDR1 LNHDA, CDR2 SQIVND (reference sequence). Unmatched junction bases numbered 10, after V lost 8 bases and J lost 2 bases. The length of the CDR3 is 15 residues. TCRdb's copy holds only in-frame clones and misses some; the assay was immunoSEQ multiplex PCR. The table shows roughly 100,000 clones, with around three quarters occurring only once. A word on this clone: The antigen remains unidentified.

The clonotype originates from a human donor who had recovered from COVID-19. The chain couples TRBV19 to TRBJ2-3, with TRBD2 matching over 7 bases. The specimen comprised peripheral blood, sampled after recovery from COVID-19. CDR3 DNA sequence: TGTGCCAGTTCCTCGACGAGCGGGGACACAGATACGCAGTATTTT. It codes for CASSSTSGDTDTQYF.